This T cell receptor beta chain was observed in a study of tissue T cells after allogeneic stem cell transplantation. The CDR3 is 15 residues long. CDR1 and CDR2 from the germline V gene are NNHNN and SYGAGS (reference sequence). V lost 0 bases and J 3 bases, leaving 10 bases between the germline ends. Study results and limitations: Anatomically similar tissues had similar TCR repertoires within each patient. Motif-based clustering found tissue-specific repertoire signatures shared across patients, though few clones were shared. In patients and mice, blood and spleen missed much of tissue repertoire.

CDR3 sequences, V/J genes, frequencies and template counts came from survey-depth TCRbeta sequencing. The assay was immunoSEQ multiplex PCR, and TCRdb's table has in-frame clones only and misses some. The sample includes about 48,000 clones, 73% of them seen just once. With regard to this clone: Its antigen is not known. The gene symbols are mouse symbols. The read ends 1 residue early relative to the CDR3; the germline J gene fills the gap.

This chain joins TRBV13-2 and TRBJ2-1; tentative D call: TRBD1 (6 bases). Sequenced material: sorted cells pooled from one or two spleens. The clonotype was recovered from a pool of C57BL/6 mice in good health. The CDR3: CASGDGGTSYAEQFF. The CDR3 bases that were read are TGTGCCAGCGGTGATGGAGGGACAAGCTATGCTGAGCAGTTC.